The 23 T cell receptor beta chains below come from one sample, sequenced in a study of PD-1 blockade in classical Hodgkin lymphoma. Every one of the patients relapsed after autologous stem cell transplantation (brentuximab vedotin exposure was variable). Sequencing was performed with immunoSEQ multiplex PCR; in TCRdb, only in-frame clones are kept and a portion is missing. This repertoire shows approximately 10,000 clones, around 83% found once; its top ten account for under 40%. The material sequenced was peripheral blood mononuclear cells (PBMCs), taken at baseline. The receptor set was obtained from a human donor with classical Hodgkin lymphoma.

The genes are TRBV7-3 and TRBJ1-1; D gene ambiguous. Trimming stripped 1 base from V and 3 bases from J, with 9 bases between. This CDR3 is 14 amino acids long. Germline V gives CDR1 SGHTA, CDR2 FQGTGA. The CDR3 is CASSLSGGYTEAFF. The CDR3 DNA reads TGTGCCAGCAGCTTAAGTGGCGGTTACACTGAAGCTTTCTTT.

This clone was counted once. The chain carries TRBV7-3 and TRBJ2-1, with a tentative D call TRBD2 (6 bases). Per the germline V gene, CDR1 is SGHTA and CDR2 is FQGTGA. Deletions cut 3 bases from V and 0 bases from J, with 12 bases between. The CDR3 consists of 16 residues. The CDR3 here is CASSLKAGSSYNEQFF. CDR3 DNA: TGTGCCAGCAGCTTGAAAGCGGGCAGCTCCTACAATGAGCAGTTCTTC.

The rearrangement joins TRBV28 to TRBJ1-2; D is undetermined. CDR1 MDHEN and CDR2 SYDVKM come from the germline V gene. V lost 1 base, J lost 0 bases, and 6 bases lay in between. The CDR3 totals 14 residues. The CDR3 loop is CASSLLGSNYGYTF. The CDR3 bases are TGTGCCAGCAGTTTATTGGGGTCTAACTATGGCTACACCTTC.

In this sample, this clone turned up a few times. The chain combines TRBV19 with TRBJ2-1; D is perhaps TRBD2 (6 bases). Germline CDR1 is LNHDA and CDR2 is SQIVND (reference sequence). CDR3 length: 17 residues. Trimming cost V 2 bases and J 0 bases, with 14 bases left between them. CDR3 DNA: TGTGCCAGTAGTATAAACCCGGGACTTCTCTCCTACAATGAGCAGTTCTTC. Its translation: CASSINPGLLSYNEQFF.

V is TRBV28 and J is TRBJ1-6; D call uncertain. The V end was cut by 3 bases, the J end by 0 bases, with 6 bases between. Germline V gene data show CDR1 as MDHEN and CDR2 as SYDVKM. The CDR3 loop spans 15 amino acids. Written as DNA, the CDR3 is TGTGCCAGCAGTTTGCCAGGCTCCTATAATTCACCCCTCCACTTT. It codes for CASSLPGSYNSPLHF.

The J gene is TRBJ2-7, the V gene TRBV30, with no clear D. Looked up from germline, CDR1 is GTSNPN and CDR2 is SVGIG (reference sequence). The CDR3 is made up of 16 amino acids. Trimming left V 1 base short and J 3 bases short, with 19 bases between. The chain's CDR3 is CAWSALGPNPGYEQYF. Written as DNA, the CDR3 is TGTGCCTGGAGTGCCCTAGGTCCCAATCCGGGCTACGAGCAGTACTTC.

The rearrangement uses TRBV27 and TRBJ2-7, with 9 nucleotides matching TRBD1. Germline CDR1 reads MNHEY; CDR2 reads SMNVEV (reference sequence). The CDR3 is made up of 15 amino acids. Trimming removed 5 bases from V and 2 bases from J; junction bases left unmatched: 7. The CDR3 sequence: CASSQWDRAPYEQYF. The CDR3 DNA reads as TGTGCCAGCAGTCAATGGGACAGGGCTCCCTACGAGCAGTACTTC.

The chain has TRBV27 and TRBJ2-7; 7 bases line up with TRBD1. The CDR3 loop spans 14 amino acids. CDR1 and CDR2 from the germline V gene are MNHEY and SMNVEV (reference sequence). J was trimmed by 5 bases and V by 1 base; bases with no gene match: 5. For the CDR3, the DNA is TGTGCCAGCAGTTTATATGGGACAGAAGACGAGCAGTACTTC. Translation: CASSLYGTEDEQYF.

The genes are TRBV6-5 and TRBJ1-1; D might be TRBD1 (5 bases). The CDR3 consists of 15 residues. V lost 5 bases, J lost 0 bases, and 13 bases lay in between. CDR1 is MNHEY, CDR2 SVGAGI, per germline. CDR3 in amino acids: CASSGDRYLNTEAFF. In DNA form, the CDR3 reads TGTGCCAGCAGTGGGGACCGCTACCTGAACACTGAAGCTTTCTTT.

The chain couples TRBV25-1 to TRBJ1-1; 9 positions agree with TRBD1. This CDR3 contains 15 residues. With 6 bases clipped from V and 2 bases from J, the junction kept 7 bases outside the gene matches. CDR1 and CDR2 (germline): MGHDK, SYGVNS. CDR3 DNA sequence: TGTGCCAGCAGGGTGAGACAGGGGGTTAACACTGAAGCTTTCTTT. Translation: CASRVRQGVNTEAFF.

This clone was seen a single time. The chain couples TRBV5-1 to TRBJ1-2, with unresolved D. Per germline, CDR1 SGHRS and CDR2 YFSETQ. V lost 2 bases and J lost 0, with 8 bases in between. This CDR3 has 14 amino acids. The DNA of the CDR3 is TGCGCCAGCAGCTTCGGTGACACTAACTATGGCTACACCTTC. It encodes CASSFGDTNYGYTF.

J is TRBJ2-1 and V is TRBV28, with 7 bases fitting TRBD1. Germline CDR1 is MDHEN and CDR2 is SYDVKM. This CDR3 spans 14 amino acids. V dropped 2 bases and J dropped 7; count of bases not matched to a gene: 5. The CDR3 coding sequence is TGTGCCAGCAGTTTAGTCGCAGGGGGAAATGAGCAGTTCTTC. Protein: CASSLVAGGNEQFF.

The genes are TRBV27 and TRBJ2-1; D is unresolved. Trimming shortened V by 6 bases and J by 0 bases, and 3 bases separated the two germline ends. The CDR3 sequence is 12 residues long. The germline V gene has CDR1 MNHEY and CDR2 SMNVEV (reference sequence). The CDR3 loop is CASSLSYNEQFF. Here the CDR3 DNA reads TGTGCCAGCAGCCTCTCCTACAATGAGCAGTTCTTC.

The chain couples TRBV7-2 to TRBJ1-6, with D uncertain. Trimming took off 5 bases at V and 7 bases at J, with 6 bases between the two ends. The CDR3 runs 12 residues. Germline values: CDR1 SGHTA, CDR2 FQGNSA. The CDR3 sequence: CASSDINSPLHF. CDR3 nucleotide sequence: TGTGCCAGCAGCGACATAAATTCACCCCTCCACTTT.

The count of this clone is one. The chain employs TRBV9 and TRBJ1-2, with D uncertain. The V gene's germline CDR1 is SGDLS and CDR2 YYNGEE. This CDR3 contains 14 residues. V lost 0 bases, J lost 0 bases, and 6 bases lay in between. In DNA, the CDR3 is TGTGCCAGCAGCGTAGGGCCCACTAACTATGGCTACACCTTC. Its protein product is CASSVGPTNYGYTF.

J is TRBJ2-3 and V is TRBV11-3; TRBD2 might be the D (5 bases). V lost 5 bases and J lost 2, with 14 bases in between. CDR3 length equals 15 residues. Germline CDR1 is SGHNT and CDR2 is YENEEA. The CDR3 DNA follows: TGTGCCAGCAGCCCCGGTGGAGGTCCCACAGATACGCAGTATTTT. Translation gives CASSPGGGPTDTQYF. Looking up the rest from reference TRBV11-3 and TRBJ2-3 gives the full variable domain: EAGVVQSPRYKIIEKKQPVAFWCNPISGHNTLYWYLQNLGQGPELLIRYENEEAVDDSQLPKDRFSAERLKGVDSTLKIQPAELGDSAVYLCASSPGGGPTDTQYFGPGTRLTVL.

This clone was seen only once. This chain connects TRBV7-2 to TRBJ2-1; D is possibly TRBD2 (6 bases). CDR3 length: 13 amino acids. Germline V gene data show CDR1 as SGHTA and CDR2 as FQGNSA. The ends were cut back, 4 bases at V and 7 bases at J, with 11 bases in the middle. The DNA of the CDR3 is TGTGCCAGCAGCTCGGGACTGCCTAATGAGCAGTTCTTC. It codes for CASSSGLPNEQFF.

This sequence joins TRBV10-1 and TRBJ1-2; 7 bases match TRBD1. From germline, CDR1 is WNHNN and CDR2 SYGVQD (reference sequence). Trimming at V came to 10 bases and at J to 5 bases, leaving 4 bases not matched to a gene. The CDR3 has 11 residues. CDR3 loop: CANLTGYGYTF. CDR3 nucleotide sequence: TGCGCCAACCTGACAGGGTATGGCTACACCTTC.

The genes are TRBV5-6 and TRBJ2-6; D unclear. V dropped 4 bases and J dropped 0 bases, with 8 bases sitting between them. CDR3 length: 15 residues. Looked up from germline, CDR1 is SGHDT and CDR2 is YYEEEE. For the CDR3, the DNA is TGTGCCAGCAGCCCTAGTTTCTCTGGGGCCAACGTCCTGACTTTC. It encodes CASSPSFSGANVLTF.

This chain joins TRBV30 and TRBJ1-5, with TRBD1 matching over 7 bases. Germline CDR1 and CDR2: GTSNPN and SVGIG (reference sequence). The CDR3 extends over 14 amino acids. V lost 2 bases, J lost 5 bases, and 6 bases stayed unmatched. CDR3 sequence reads: CAWSRQGGDQPQHF. CDR3 in DNA: TGTGCCTGGAGTCGACAGGGTGGGGATCAGCCCCAGCATTTT.

The V and J genes are TRBV4-2 and TRBJ1-1, with 9 bases lining up with TRBD1. The CDR3 totals 16 residues. Trimming cost V 0 bases and J 1 base; bases outside gene matches: 3. The germline CDR1 and CDR2 sequences are LGHNA and YNFKEQ. Here the CDR3 reads CASSQDPGQGNTEAFF. The CDR3 DNA follows: TGTGCCAGCAGCCAAGATCCGGGACAGGGGAACACTGAAGCTTTCTTT.

The J gene is TRBJ2-3, the V gene TRBV5-4, with 10 bases matching TRBD2. The germline V gene encodes CDR1 SGHNT and CDR2 YYREEE (reference sequence). The V gene end was trimmed by 0 bases and the J gene end by 5 bases; junction bases not matched to a gene: 9. This CDR3 is built from 17 residues. CDR3 coding DNA: TGTGCCAGCAGCTTGGGGACAAGCGGGAGGGCCAGAGATACGCAGTATTTT. Translating it yields CASSLGTSGRARDTQYF.

This clone has only one observation. The chain links TRBV30 to TRBJ2-3; weak D call: TRBD2 (5 bases). CDR1 GTSNPN and CDR2 SVGIG come from the germline V gene (reference sequence). This CDR3 is built from 13 residues. The V end was cut by 5 bases, the J end by 3 bases, with 12 bases between. DNA of the CDR3: TGTGCCTGGGGACTCTTCGATACAGATACGCAGTATTTT. This codes for CAWGLFDTDTQYF.